This TCR beta chain was retrieved from a study of graft-versus-host responses after intestinal transplantation. Method: immunoSEQ multiplex PCR; TCRdb's copy keeps in-frame clones and lacks some. This sample has roughly 7,300 clones, with around 75% found just once. This clone was observed a handful of times. Trimming left V 4 bases short and J 2 bases short, with 6 bases between. Germline lookup yields CDR1 WSHSY and CDR2 SAAADI. The CDR3 runs 12 residues. Processing of graft tissue released intraepithelial and lamina propria lymphocytes. The rearrangement links TRBV10-2 to TRBJ2-7; D call uncertain. The starting material was ileum tissue, obtained about 230 days after intestinal transplant. The clonotype was recovered from a human patient who received an intestinal transplant, so some T cells may come from the graft donor. Here the CDR3 DNA reads TGCGCCAGCAGTGCACTGACCTACGAGCAGTACTTC. As protein: CASSALTYEQYF.